Presented here are 32 T cell receptor beta chains from one specimen sequenced in a study of CD8 T cells in Susac syndrome (dated by TCRdb to about 2019). Receptor libraries were prepared by the immunoSEQ multiplex PCR assay. RNA was extracted using the RNeasy kit, and about 0.45 to 1 ug of the RNA was reverse transcribed with random hexamers. TCRdb passed the public sequencing reads through fastp at Q25 and MiXCR, retaining productive beta sequences. CDR3 protein sequences are deduplicated, and each keeps its most common genes and DNA. This sample is represented by around 200,000 distinct CDR3 sequences; approximately 95% of them were singletons. The ten largest clonotypes hold 0.082% of the sample. Sequencing was carried out using CD4+ T cells from PBMCs. The source of these receptors is a human donor with multiple sclerosis.

The CDR3 region has the DNA TGCAGCGTTGAACCAAACAGGGGGCAGGACACAGATACGCAGTATTTT. Translated, it gives CSVEPNRGQDTDTQYF. This chain joins TRBV29-1 and TRBJ2-3; the match to TRBD1 covers 9 bases. The CDR3 consists of 16 residues. V was pared by 2 bases and J by 2 bases, with 8 bases of the junction left unmatched. Germline CDR1 SQVTM, CDR2 ANQGSEA.

The rearrangement uses TRBV9 and TRBJ1-1, with D perhaps matching TRBD1 (6 bases). Germline V CDR1 and CDR2: SGDLS, YYNGEE. Trimming took 0 bases from V and 0 from J, leaving 12 bases between them. The CDR3 covers 16 residues. CDR3 sequence: CASSVATGTMNTEAFF. The CDR3 DNA reads as TGTGCCAGCAGCGTAGCAACAGGGACAATGAACACTGAAGCTTTCTTT.

The V gene is TRBV4-1, the J gene TRBJ2-7, with no clear D. The CDR3 has 12 amino acids. V was shortened by 8 bases and J by 4 bases, with 12 bases between the two germline ends. Germline CDR1 MGHRA, CDR2 YSYEKL. CDR3 residues: CASGRASYEQYV. The CDR3 DNA sequence: TGCGCCAGCGGACGAGCCTCTTACGAGCAGTACGTC.

The rearrangement joins TRBV11-2 to TRBJ1-1; D ambiguous. Germline CDR1 and CDR2: SGHAT and FQNNGV. The CDR3 is 15 amino acids. Trimming left V 4 bases short and J 1 base short, with 13 bases between. The CDR3 here is CASSSPAAGNTEAFF. As DNA, the CDR3 is TGTGCCAGCAGCTCCCCTGCGGCAGGGAACACTGAAGCTTTCTTT.

A remark on this clonotype: Its ends do not fully match the called genes, so a read error is possible. This chain links TRBV20-1 with TRBJ1-2; D not resolved. This CDR3 has 11 amino acids. Germline V lookup: CDR1 DFQATT, CDR2 SNEGSKA (reference sequence). CDR3 nucleotides: TGCAGTGCTGGAGAGACAAGGGGCTACACCTTC. Its translation is CSAGETRGYTF.

This clonotype was detected only once. This chain uses TRBV9 with TRBJ2-1, with D maybe TRBD2 (7 bases). The CDR3 has 16 amino acids. Germline CDR1 is SGDLS and CDR2 is YYNGEE. Trimming pared 4 bases from V and 6 bases from J, leaving 20 bases between. The CDR3, as DNA: TGTGCCAGCAGCATTACTAATCGGGGGGCGGGCAATGAGCAGTTCTTC. Translating gives CASSITNRGAGNEQFF.

The V and J genes are TRBV12-3 or TRBV12-4 and TRBJ1-5; no clear D. Trimming stripped 2 bases from V and 5 bases from J, with 7 bases between. This CDR3 contains 13 residues. CDR3 in DNA: TGTGCCAGCAGTTTAACTTCCCATCAGCCCCAGCATTTT. This sequence encodes CASSLTSHQPQHF.

This clonotype was seen only a few times. The rearrangement links TRBV30 to TRBJ1-5; TRBD1 agrees at 7 bases. Trimming at V came to 1 base and at J to 6 bases, leaving 6 bases not matched to a gene. The CDR3 is 14 residues long. Germline V lookup: CDR1 GTSNPN, CDR2 SVGIG (reference sequence). The DNA for the CDR3 is TGTGCCTGGAGTGGAGGGGGCGCGGGTCAGCCCCAGCATTTT. This encodes CAWSGGGAGQPQHF.

The J gene is TRBJ2-5, the V gene TRBV15; D is unresolved. Trimming shortened V by 3 bases and J by 0 bases, and 14 bases separated the two germline ends. This CDR3 comprises 16 residues. The germline CDR1 and CDR2 sequences are LNHNV and YYDKDF (reference sequence). The CDR3 nucleotides are TGTGCCACCAGCAGGGGAACGCACAGCCACCAAGAGACCCAGTACTTC. Protein: CATSRGTHSHQETQYF.

This chain links TRBV3-1 with TRBJ1-5; D may be TRBD1 (6 bases). CDR1 LGHDT and CDR2 YNNKEL come from the germline V gene (reference sequence). This CDR3 region has 14 residues. V was trimmed by 5 bases and J by 6 bases, leaving 14 bases between them. The CDR3 protein is CASSASGDIQPQHF. In DNA, the CDR3 is TGTGCCAGCAGCGCCTCAGGGGATATTCAGCCCCAGCATTTT.

The chain couples TRBV30 to TRBJ2-7, with D possibly matching TRBD1 (6 bases). Germline loops: CDR1 GTSNPN, CDR2 SVGIG (reference sequence). V lost 4 bases and J lost 4, with 14 bases in between. The CDR3 loop spans 13 amino acids. CDR3 sequence (DNA): TGTGCCTGGAAATTCAAGGGGGAGTACGAGCAGTACTTC. Protein product: CAWKFKGEYEQYF.

This rearrangement joins TRBV29-1 to TRBJ2-6; 7 nucleotides align to TRBD1. The CDR3 covers 17 residues. Germline-derived CDR1 and CDR2 are SQVTM and ANQGSEA. The V segment lost 8 bases and the J segment 0 bases; nucleotides outside the gene matches: 13. The CDR3 sequence: CSTVDREWASGANVLTF. CDR3 nucleotide sequence: TGCAGCACCGTTGACAGGGAATGGGCCTCTGGGGCCAACGTCCTGACTTTC. The full variable domain, in which reference TRBV29-1 and TRBJ2-6 provide the parts outside the CDR3, is SAVISQKPSRDICQRGTSLTIQCQVDSQVTMMFWYRQQPGQSLTLIATANQGSEATYESGFVIDKFPISRPNLTFSTLTVSNMSPEDSSIYLCSTVDREWASGANVLTFGAGSRLTVL.

This chain uses TRBV20-1 with TRBJ1-2; 7 nucleotides agree with TRBD1. Trimming at V came to 5 bases and at J to 0 bases, leaving 3 bases not matched to a gene. The CDR3 runs 13 residues. The V gene's germline CDR1 is DFQATT and CDR2 SNEGSKA (reference sequence). The CDR3 DNA sequence: TGCAGTGCTGGGACAGTCACTAACTATGGCTACACCTTC. As protein: CSAGTVTNYGYTF.

V and J are TRBV27 and TRBJ2-7; D not certain. Per germline, CDR1 MNHEY and CDR2 SMNVEV (reference sequence). Trimming stripped 0 bases from V and 6 bases from J, with 12 bases between. The length of the CDR3 is 14 residues. Here the CDR3 DNA reads TGTGCCAGCAGTTTATCAGGTCGTGCAGGCGAGCAGTACGTC. Its protein is CASSLSGRAGEQYV.

V and J are TRBV7-8 and TRBJ1-6; D is undetermined. Germline V gene sequence: CDR1 SGHVS, CDR2 FQNEAQ. CDR3 length: 14 amino acids. V was trimmed by 2 bases and J by 6 bases, leaving 8 bases between them. CDR3 protein: CASSLQPLNSPLHF. The DNA of the CDR3 is TGTGCCAGCAGCTTACAACCCCTTAATTCACCCCTCCACTTT.

The genes are TRBV11-2 and TRBJ1-6; no definite D call. The CDR3 covers 15 residues. Germline V gives CDR1 SGHAT, CDR2 FQNNGV. The ends were cut back, 7 bases at V and 0 bases at J, with 10 bases in the middle. The CDR3 here is CASTHEPSYNSPLHF. CDR3 coding DNA: TGTGCCAGCACCCACGAACCCTCCTATAATTCACCCCTCCACTTT.

The gene calls are TRBV20-1 and TRBJ2-5; a possible D gene is TRBD2 (6 bases). Between the trimmed V and J ends, which lost 0 bases and 2 bases, there was a span of 13 bases. The CDR3 extends over 15 amino acids. CDR1 and CDR2 (germline): DFQATT, SNEGSKA (reference sequence). The CDR3 coding sequence is TGCAGTGCTAGAGATGGCGGGGAGGCTCAAGAGACCCAGTACTTC. This sequence encodes CSARDGGEAQETQYF.

The count of this clonotype is one. The chain carries TRBV30 and TRBJ1-5; D is unresolved. The CDR3 is made up of 13 amino acids. Trimming stripped 2 bases from V and 3 bases from J, with 8 bases between. Looked up from germline, CDR1 is GTSNPN and CDR2 is SVGIG (reference sequence). For the CDR3, the DNA is TGTGCCTGGAGTCGGTGGGTCAATCAGCCCCAGCATTTT. The encoded protein is CAWSRWVNQPQHF.

CDR3 coding DNA: TGTGCCAGCAGCCATCTCCGGGACGGCTACAATGAGCAGTTCTTC. The encoded protein is CASSHLRDGYNEQFF. The rearrangement joins TRBV14 to TRBJ2-1; D is tentatively TRBD1 or TRBD2 (5 bases each). Trimming shortened V by 3 bases and J by 3 bases, and 12 bases separated the two germline ends. Per germline, CDR1 SGHDN and CDR2 FVKESK. The length of the CDR3 is 15 residues.

The chain recombines TRBV12-3 or TRBV12-4 with TRBJ2-1; 14 bases map to TRBD2. V dropped 4 bases and J dropped 8; count of bases not matched to a gene: 10. The CDR3 sequence is 17 residues long. The CDR3: CASSSWTSGGFLDEQFF. The CDR3 nucleotides are TGTGCCAGCAGTTCTTGGACTAGCGGGGGGTTCTTGGATGAGCAGTTCTTC.

The chain recombines TRBV20-1 with TRBJ1-5; D gene ambiguous. CDR1 DFQATT and CDR2 SNEGSKA come from the germline V gene (reference sequence). The CDR3 has 12 residues. Trimming removed 3 bases from V and 9 bases from J, with 12 bases in between. CDR3 region: CSASYRAGPQHF. CDR3 sequence (DNA): TGCAGTGCTAGTTATAGAGCCGGGCCCCAGCATTTT.

The V gene is TRBV3-1, the J gene TRBJ1-2, with 8 bases lining up with TRBD1. Trimming cost V 4 bases and J 5 bases; bases outside gene matches: 6. The germline gives CDR1 LGHDT, CDR2 YNNKEL (reference sequence). This CDR3 contains 14 residues. The CDR3 bases are TGTGCCAGCAGCCCGGGACAGGATAAATATGGCTACACCTTC. Its translation: CASSPGQDKYGYTF.

The V call is TRBV20-1, the J call TRBJ1-1; the match to TRBD1 covers 7 bases. J lost 5 bases, V lost 6 bases, and 15 bases had no gene match. Germline CDR1 reads DFQATT; CDR2 reads SNEGSKA (reference sequence). The CDR3 is made up of 15 amino acids. DNA of the CDR3: TGCAGTGCCAGACAGGGATCTGGTGGAGGGACTGAAGCTTTCTTT. It is translated as CSARQGSGGGTEAFF.

V gene TRBV30 combines with J gene TRBJ2-7; TRBD2 agrees at 7 bases. V shed 3 bases and J 2 bases; nucleotides not matched to a gene: 10. The CDR3 spans 15 residues. Germline CDR1 is GTSNPN and CDR2 is SVGIG (reference sequence). Here the CDR3 reads CAWSEIPGLAYEQYF. In nucleotides, the CDR3 is TGTGCCTGGAGCGAGATCCCAGGACTAGCCTACGAGCAGTACTTC.

The chain has TRBV20-1 and TRBJ1-2; TRBD1 matches 8 bases. Trimming at V came to 3 bases and at J to 7 bases, leaving 7 bases not matched to a gene. This CDR3 has 13 amino acids. Germline V gives CDR1 DFQATT, CDR2 SNEGSKA (reference sequence). The CDR3 nucleotides are TGCAGTGCTAGCCCGCAGGGGGCACTTGGCTACACCTTC. Encoded protein: CSASPQGALGYTF.

This chain links TRBV19 with TRBJ2-5, with D possibly being TRBD1 (6 bases). Germline V CDR1 and CDR2: LNHDA, SQIVND (reference sequence). Trimming stripped 3 bases from V and 1 base from J, with 12 bases between. This CDR3 is 15 amino acids long. CDR3 residues: CASSIQGQPQETQYF. CDR3 in DNA: TGTGCCAGTAGTATTCAAGGACAGCCCCAAGAGACCCAGTACTTC.

The chain combines TRBV3-1 with TRBJ2-7; no definite D call. The V end lost 1 base, the J end lost 5 bases, and 12 bases lay between the germline ends. The germline V gene encodes CDR1 LGHDT and CDR2 YNNKEL (reference sequence). The CDR3 totals 14 residues. CDR3 region: CASSQVQRGNEQYF. DNA of the CDR3: TGTGCCAGCAGCCAAGTTCAGCGAGGAAACGAGCAGTACTTC.

The chain couples TRBV5-1 to TRBJ2-1; D possibly matches TRBD1 or TRBD2 (5 bases each). The CDR3 is 13 residues long. Per the germline V gene, CDR1 is SGHRS and CDR2 is YFSETQ. The V end was cut by 2 bases, the J end by 9 bases, with 12 bases between. CDR3 sequence reads: CASSFPGTREQFF. CDR3 nucleotide sequence: TGCGCCAGCAGCTTTCCCGGGACCCGTGAGCAGTTCTTC.

CDR3 sequence (DNA): TGTGCCACCCACGGCAGCGGCACAGATACGCAGTATTTT. It specifies CATHGSGTDTQYF. The J gene is TRBJ2-3, the V gene TRBV5-6; no clear D. The CDR3 loop spans 13 amino acids. CDR1 SGHDT and CDR2 YYEEEE come from the germline V gene. Trimming pared 9 bases from V and 1 base from J, leaving 12 bases between.

V usage is TRBV29-1 and J usage is TRBJ2-7; D is ambiguous. The V end was cut by 2 bases, the J end by 4 bases, with 6 bases between. Germline V lookup: CDR1 SQVTM, CDR2 ANQGSEA. There are 11 residues in the CDR3. CDR3 DNA sequence: TGCAGCGTTGAATGGGATTACGAGCAGTACTTC. This codes for CSVEWDYEQYF.

V is TRBV20-1 and J is TRBJ2-3, with D possibly matching TRBD2 (5 bases). In germline, CDR1 is DFQATT, CDR2 SNEGSKA (reference sequence). This CDR3 contains 14 residues. V was shortened by 6 bases and J by 0 bases, with 13 bases between the two germline ends. The CDR3 spells CSAGLNPSTDTQYF. For the CDR3, the DNA is TGCAGTGCCGGACTGAACCCTAGCACAGATACGCAGTATTTT.

The V gene is TRBV20-1, the J gene TRBJ1-5; D unresolved. The germline CDR1 and CDR2 sequences are DFQATT and SNEGSKA (reference sequence). Trimming took off 3 bases at V and 7 bases at J, with 13 bases between the two ends. The CDR3 covers 13 residues. The CDR3 is CSARPGDEQPQHF. CDR3 in DNA: TGCAGTGCTAGGCCTGGGGATGAACAGCCCCAGCATTTT.